The present T cell receptor (beta chain) was sequenced within a study of cytomegalovirus exposure and HLA in healthy donors (dated by TCRdb to the late 2010s). For the wider study: According to a later analysis, the roughly 120 validation repertoires were produced on the same platform as the 700 or so repertoires of the first cohort. The study aimed to test whether signatures of past pathogen exposure could be identified by cataloging public T cell receptors. In addition to the first cohort of 666 subjects, a separate validation cohort of 130 or so different subjects was used. The study combined high-throughput TCR immunosequencing, statistical association of individual TCRs with disease status, and machine learning to predict cytomegalovirus infection status.

Preparation of the library involved the immunoSEQ multiplex PCR assay. The source study handled its data this way. A statistical classification framework was developed to diagnose cytomegalovirus status using the catalog of TCR beta chain sequences. The source is immuneACCESS, and TCRdb retained only in-frame sequences with V and J called. Part of the clones is not carried over; for the studies checked, unresolved V genes explain less than half of this, and the remainder is unexplained. The V and J calls and clone size come from that table; D and trimming were worked out from the DNA. A total of some 130,000 clones appear in this sample, around 93% of them only once. Together, the top ten hold about 2% of the sample. The donors belonged to the validation cohort of approximately 130 subjects, which was separate from the roughly 700-subject first cohort. About this clone itself: Its antigen is currently not known. Base qualities were left out, and no much larger clone turns up one base away.

V is cut by 2 bases and J by 3 bases, and the space between the germline ends is 11 bases. Taken from cysteine to phenylalanine, the CDR3 has 14 residues. This entry keeps only the CDR3 DNA: 42 bases, framed from base 1. The CDR1 and CDR2 encoded by the germline V gene are SGHRS and YFSETQ. The paper's findings and limits, for the study overall: Most TCR sequences were seen in very few donors, while some public TCRs were found in many individuals. In vitro tests confirmed that a few of the cytomegalovirus-associated TCR beta chains recognize cytomegalovirus antigens. A later analysis had no HLA typing for the validation cohort, so co-occurrence there was scored across all 110 or so repertoires. It was suggested by the authors that the approach could potentially be generalized to other disease states and immunological phenotypes. The study gave a list of 150 to 200 TCR beta chains associated with cytomegalovirus. Of the cluster scores, approximately 95% were above 0 in a later analysis, which found that TCRs clustered in the first cohort also tended to co-occur in the 95 to 150 validation repertoires. The classifier was reported to diagnose cytomegalovirus status with high specificity and sensitivity in both the original cohort and the validation cohort.

The rearrangement joined TRBV5-1 to TRBJ1-2; the D gene cannot be named for sure. Sequenced sample: PBMCs. The receptor was isolated from a man aged 18 to 30 in good health and CMV-seropositive. The DNA sequence is given as TGCGCCAGCAGCTTCGCAGGCCAAGACTATGGCTACACCTTC. Its amino acids are CASSFAGQDYGYTF.